This T cell receptor beta chain was identified during a study of OX40 agonist ivuxolimab in advanced cancers. Background on the study: Dose-escalation subjects each had hepatocellular carcinoma, melanoma, renal cell or head and neck cancer. Study outcomes and limitations: At 0.1 to 3.0 mg/kg and by week 6, CD4+ and CD8+ T cells in the blood had expanded clonally.

The assay was immunoSEQ multiplex PCR, and TCRdb's table has in-frame clones only and misses some. The sample lists tens of thousands of clones; approximately 90% were seen once. Remarks on this clone: The antigen is not known.

The CDR3 sequence is 14 residues long. The germline gives CDR1 KGHSH, CDR2 LQKENI. The specimen was CD4+ or CD8+ T cells sorted from blood, collected in a trial of the OX40 agonist ivuxolimab. The chain joins TRBV18 to TRBJ2-5; D tentatively reads TRBD1 or TRBD2 (5 bases each). The J call may be wrong; the DNA end is better matched by TRBJ2-7. The source of this sequence is an adult with an advanced solid tumor such as melanoma, head and neck, liver or kidney cancer. CDR3 nucleotide sequence: TGTGCCAGCTCACAATCGGGACCCGCCTACGAGCAGTACTTC. Translating it yields CASSQSGPAYEQYF.